This T cell receptor beta chain came from a study of T cell clusters in autoimmune cytopenias. Study results and limitations: TRB repertoire shifts in secondary cytopenia and chronic lymphocytic leukemia mostly reflected lymphoma, not autoimmunity.

One tube held mixed TRB-A and TRB-B primer pools for touch-down PCR. TCRdb reprocessed the multiplex PCR reads, with one entry per CDR3 protein and no DNA. This sample's table has about 9,500 distinct CDR3 sequences. A word on this clonotype: Antigen specificity is unknown.

Each sample's input was 250 ng genomic DNA, some 40,000 genome equivalents. The germline CDR1 and CDR2 sequences are LGHNA and YNFKEQ. The CDR3 is 16 residues long. The receptor was isolated from a human donor with an autoimmune cytopenia or autoimmune hepatitis (not recorded which). This chain connects TRBV4-2 to TRBJ2-5; TCRdb gives TRBD2 as the D gene, but with no DNA this cannot be confirmed. Sequencing used peripheral blood. CDR3 residues: CASSQVAGPEGETQYF.